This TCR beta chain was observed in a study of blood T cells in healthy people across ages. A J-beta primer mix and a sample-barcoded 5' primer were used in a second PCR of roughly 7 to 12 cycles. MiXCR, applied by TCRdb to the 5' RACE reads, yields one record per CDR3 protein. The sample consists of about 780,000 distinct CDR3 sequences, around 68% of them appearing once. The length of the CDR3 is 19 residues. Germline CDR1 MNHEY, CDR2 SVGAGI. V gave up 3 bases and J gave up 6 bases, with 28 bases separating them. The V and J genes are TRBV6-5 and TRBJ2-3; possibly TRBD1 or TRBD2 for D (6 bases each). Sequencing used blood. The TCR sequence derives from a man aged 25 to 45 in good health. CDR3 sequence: CASSYQTRLGAGREDTQYF. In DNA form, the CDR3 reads TGTGCCAGCAGTTATCAGACACGGTTGGGGGCGGGGCGCGAGGATACGCAGTATTTT.